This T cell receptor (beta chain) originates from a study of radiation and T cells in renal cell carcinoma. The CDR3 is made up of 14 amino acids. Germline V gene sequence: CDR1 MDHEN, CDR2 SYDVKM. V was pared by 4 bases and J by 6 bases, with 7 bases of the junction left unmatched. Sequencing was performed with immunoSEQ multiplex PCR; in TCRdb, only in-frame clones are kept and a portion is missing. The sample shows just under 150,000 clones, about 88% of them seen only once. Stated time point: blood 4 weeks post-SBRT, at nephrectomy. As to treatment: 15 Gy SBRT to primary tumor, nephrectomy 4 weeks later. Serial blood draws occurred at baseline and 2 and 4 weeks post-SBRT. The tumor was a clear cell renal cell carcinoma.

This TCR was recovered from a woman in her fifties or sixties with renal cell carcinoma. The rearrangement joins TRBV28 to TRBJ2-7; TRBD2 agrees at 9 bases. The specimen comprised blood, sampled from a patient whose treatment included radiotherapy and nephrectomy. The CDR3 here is CASSSLAGDSEQYF. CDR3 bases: TGTGCCAGCAGTTCCTTAGCGGGAGACTCCGAGCAGTACTTC.